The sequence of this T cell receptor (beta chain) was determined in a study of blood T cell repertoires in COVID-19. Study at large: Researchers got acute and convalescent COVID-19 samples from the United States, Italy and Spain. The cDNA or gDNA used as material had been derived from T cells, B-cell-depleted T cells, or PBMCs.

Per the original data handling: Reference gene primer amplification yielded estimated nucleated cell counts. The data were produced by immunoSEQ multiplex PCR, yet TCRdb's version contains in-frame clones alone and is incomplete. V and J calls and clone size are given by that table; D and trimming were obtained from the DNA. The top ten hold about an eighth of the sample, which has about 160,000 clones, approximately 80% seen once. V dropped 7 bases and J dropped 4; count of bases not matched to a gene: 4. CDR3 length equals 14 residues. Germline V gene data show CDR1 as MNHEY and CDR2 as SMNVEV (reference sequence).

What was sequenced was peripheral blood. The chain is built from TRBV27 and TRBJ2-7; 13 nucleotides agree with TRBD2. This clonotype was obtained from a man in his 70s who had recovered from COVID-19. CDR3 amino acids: CASKRTSGSYEQYF. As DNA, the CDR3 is TGTGCCAGCAAACGGACTAGCGGGAGTTACGAGCAGTACTTC.